The 20 T cell receptor beta chains below were found in one sample sequenced in a study of CD4 T cells in relation to SARS-CoV-2 and coronaviruses. Assay: immunoSEQ multiplex PCR; the TCRdb copy retains only in-frame clones and omits some. The sample consists of some 16,000 clones, roughly 80% of them appearing once. No antigen has been identified for these receptors. The unexposed donors gave CD4+ T cells in about 2010-2019, prior to COVID-19. CD4+ T cells were isolated from the cells after around 9 days of culture. Sequencing was performed on CD4+ T cells from PBMCs, cultured in vitro. These receptor sequences come from a human donor in good health.

V usage is TRBV7-2 and J usage is TRBJ1-5; TRBD1 matches at 8 bases. With V trimmed by 5 bases and J by 7 bases, 4 bases remained unmatched. Germline CDR1 is SGHTA and CDR2 is FQGNSA. The CDR3 length is 13 residues. The CDR3 is CASSQGARQPQHF. DNA of the CDR3: TGTGCCAGCAGCCAGGGGGCACGACAGCCCCAGCATTTT.

This clone came up once. The CDR3 nucleotides read TGTGCCACCAGTGATAGCGGGGGGTTCTCTGGGGCCAACGTCCTGACTTTC. This encodes CATSDSGGFSGANVLTF. J is TRBJ2-6 and V is TRBV24-1; 9 bases are a match to TRBD2. The CDR3 sequence is 17 residues long. V shed 3 bases, J shed 0 bases, and the junction held 2 bases outside the gene matches. The germline gives CDR1 KGHDR, CDR2 SFDVKD.

The rearrangement uses TRBV6-5 and TRBJ2-7; TRBD2 matches at 11 bases. This CDR3 region has 15 residues. The germline V gene encodes CDR1 MNHEY and CDR2 SVGAGI. Trimming at V came to 2 bases and at J to 4 bases, leaving 4 bases not matched to a gene. The CDR3 sequence is CASSYRLAGGYEQYF. The CDR3 DNA follows: TGTGCCAGCAGTTACCGGCTAGCGGGGGGATACGAGCAGTACTTC.

The chain has TRBV7-2 and TRBJ1-5; D gene ambiguous. Between the trimmed V and J ends, which lost 3 bases and 4 bases, there was a span of 4 bases. Per germline, CDR1 SGHTA and CDR2 FQGNSA. The CDR3 totals 12 residues. The CDR3 here is CASSLGNQPQHF. In DNA form, the CDR3 reads TGTGCCAGCAGCTTGGGGAATCAGCCCCAGCATTTT.

The CDR3: CASSLSILGFQPQHF. CDR3 coding DNA: TGTGCCAGCAGCTTATCAATTTTGGGTTTTCAGCCCCAGCATTTT. This chain connects TRBV7-2 to TRBJ1-5; unclear D gene. Trimming took off 2 bases at V and 6 bases at J, with 14 bases between the two ends. Germline V lookup: CDR1 SGHTA, CDR2 FQGNSA. The CDR3 loop spans 15 amino acids.

The rearrangement joins TRBV4-3 to TRBJ2-7; D remains ambiguous. Trimming shortened V by 0 bases and J by 2 bases, and 5 bases separated the two germline ends. This CDR3 has 13 amino acids. The germline V gene encodes CDR1 LGHNA and CDR2 YSLEER. The CDR3 loop reads CASSQDHTYEQYF. Written as DNA, the CDR3 is TGCGCCAGCAGCCAAGATCACACCTACGAGCAGTACTTC.

This clone was recorded only once. The gene calls are TRBV9 and TRBJ2-1, with 7 bases lining up with TRBD2. Per germline, CDR1 SGDLS and CDR2 YYNGEE. V dropped 4 bases and J dropped 15; count of bases not matched to a gene: 16. The CDR3 covers 14 residues. The CDR3, as DNA: TGTGCCAGCAGCCCACAGACACGGGGGGTGATGTTGTTCTTC. Its protein product is CASSPQTRGVMLFF.

J is TRBJ1-6 and V is TRBV19; D not certain. This CDR3 contains 14 residues. Germline V lookup: CDR1 LNHDA, CDR2 SQIVND (reference sequence). V lost 3 bases and J 5 bases, leaving 8 bases between the germline ends. In nucleotides, the CDR3 is TGTGCCAGTAGTATGAGGCAGAATAATTCACCCCTCCACTTT. This encodes CASSMRQNNSPLHF.

The chain joins TRBV6-5 to TRBJ2-5; D perhaps matches TRBD1 (5 bases). The germline V gene has CDR1 MNHEY and CDR2 SVGAGI. CDR3 length equals 12 residues. The V gene lost 9 bases and the J gene lost 6 bases, with 14 bases spanning the gap. The CDR3 spells CASSQGGQTQYF. The CDR3 DNA sequence: TGTGCCAGTTCTCAGGGTGGGCAGACCCAGTACTTC.

The chain recombines TRBV20-1 with TRBJ1-2; 7 bases map to TRBD1. The CDR3 has 11 amino acids. The germline V gene encodes CDR1 DFQATT and CDR2 SNEGSKA (reference sequence). The CDR3 region is CSADRVGGYTF. The CDR3 DNA sequence: TGCAGCGCCGACAGGGTGGGAGGCTACACCTTC.

The chain couples TRBV6-2 or TRBV6-3 to TRBJ2-7, with TRBD2 identical over 11 bases. CDR3 length: 14 amino acids. Trimming took 5 bases from V and 7 from J; bases not matched to a gene: 7. Germline V gene data show CDR1 as MNHEY and CDR2 as SVGEGT. DNA for the CDR3: TGTGCCAGCAGTCGTCCGGGACTAGCGGCTGAGCAGTACTTC. It codes for CASSRPGLAAEQYF.

The chain joins TRBV3-1 (or the pseudogene TRBV3-2) to TRBJ1-4, with D possibly being TRBD1 (5 bases). CDR1 and CDR2 from the germline V gene are LGHDT and YNNKEL (reference sequence). The CDR3 is 16 residues long. The germline V and J ends were trimmed by 1 base and 6 bases, with 15 bases remaining between them. This CDR3 is CASSQASRVLDEKLFF. The CDR3 bases are TGTGCCAGCAGCCAAGCTTCCAGGGTGCTCGATGAAAAACTGTTTTTT.

This clone appeared once. The rearrangement links TRBV11-2 to TRBJ2-7, with TRBD1 matching over 7 bases. Per germline, CDR1 SGHAT and CDR2 FQNNGV. The CDR3 runs 14 residues. V was pared by 2 bases and J by 2 bases, with 3 bases of the junction left unmatched. Here the CDR3 reads CASSLQQGTYEQYF. DNA of the CDR3: TGTGCCAGCAGCTTACAACAGGGGACCTACGAGCAGTACTTC.

The chain is built from TRBV7-9 and TRBJ1-2; 7 positions match TRBD1. J lost 3 bases, V lost 4 bases, and 5 bases had no gene match. This CDR3 spans 14 amino acids. Germline CDR1 reads SEHNR; CDR2 reads FQNEAQ (reference sequence). The CDR3 DNA reads TGTGCCAGCAGCTCGTGGACAGGAGACTATGGCTACACCTTC. Its translation is CASSSWTGDYGYTF.

This chain links TRBV5-4 with TRBJ2-2; 10 bases are a match to TRBD1. This CDR3 has 17 residues. With V trimmed by 0 bases and J by 6 bases, 8 bases remained unmatched. Germline V gives CDR1 SGHNT, CDR2 YYREEE (reference sequence). The CDR3 sequence: CASSLVLWTGGPGELFF. For the CDR3, the DNA is TGTGCCAGCAGCTTGGTGTTGTGGACAGGGGGTCCCGGGGAGCTGTTTTTT.

This rearrangement joins TRBV3-1 (or the pseudogene TRBV3-2) to TRBJ2-3, with D unresolved. The CDR3 is 13 amino acids. Germline V CDR1 and CDR2: LGHDT, YNNKEL (reference sequence). The V end was cut by 1 base, the J end by 6 bases, with 8 bases between. This CDR3 reads CASSQGGLDTQYF. In DNA, the CDR3 is TGTGCCAGCAGCCAAGGTGGTTTGGATACGCAGTATTTT.

The DNA for the CDR3 is TGTGCCAGCAGCTTAGGCGGGACAGATACGCAGTATTTT. Amino acids: CASSLGGTDTQYF. This chain uses TRBV7-2 with TRBJ2-3; D might be TRBD2 (5 bases). Trimming took 1 base from V and 3 from J, leaving 5 bases between them. Germline CDR1 and CDR2: SGHTA and FQGNSA. The CDR3 covers 13 residues.

V and J are TRBV4-3 and TRBJ2-6; 9 bases are a match to TRBD2. The CDR3 runs 21 residues. CDR1 LGHNA and CDR2 YSLEER come from the germline V gene. Trimming cost V 5 bases and J 2 bases; bases outside gene matches: 19. The CDR3: CASSSRFLDGRLAAGANVLTF. CDR3 sequence (DNA): TGCGCCAGCAGCTCCCGCTTCCTTGACGGCAGACTAGCGGCTGGGGCCAACGTCCTGACTTTC.

V and J are TRBV7-2 and TRBJ1-2; a possible D gene is TRBD1 (6 bases). Germline values: CDR1 SGHTA, CDR2 FQGNSA. The CDR3 is 14 residues long. Trimming stripped 4 bases from V and 5 bases from J, with 14 bases between. CDR3 bases: TGTGCCAGCAGCTCCCAGCAGGGGAAATATGGCTACACCTTC. It specifies CASSSQQGKYGYTF.

J is TRBJ1-1 and V is TRBV7-9; 9 bases agree with TRBD1. V shed 7 bases, J shed 6 bases, and the junction held 9 bases outside the gene matches. There are 14 residues in the CDR3. Germline CDR1 SEHNR, CDR2 FQNEAQ (reference sequence). CDR3: CASNEQGAEAEAFF. CDR3 nucleotide sequence: TGTGCCAGCAACGAACAGGGGGCAGAGGCTGAAGCTTTCTTT. The variable domain in full, with the rest retrieved from reference TRBV7-9 and TRBJ1-1, is DTGVSQNPRHKITKRGQNVTFRCDPISEHNRLYWYRQTLGQGPEFLTYFQNEAQLEKSRLLSDRFSAERPKGSFSTLEIQRTEQGDSAMYLCASNEQGAEAEAFFGQGTRLTVV.